Presented here are 4 T cell receptor beta chains from one specimen sequenced in a study of blood T cell repertoires in COVID-19. Sequencing was performed with immunoSEQ multiplex PCR; in TCRdb, only in-frame clones are kept and a portion is missing. The table includes some 460,000 clones, around 88% detected once. Specimen: peripheral blood. Receptors originate from a woman in her 30s with acute or convalescent COVID-19.

This clone has more than one count but fewer than ten. The rearrangement links TRBV28 to TRBJ2-7; D may be TRBD1 (5 bases). V gave up 8 bases and J gave up 2 bases, with 16 bases separating them. The length of the CDR3 is 14 residues. Per the germline V gene, CDR1 is MDHEN and CDR2 is SYDVKM. The CDR3 DNA is TGTGCCAGCCTCCCCCAGACAGCAGCCTACGAGCAGTACTTC. This sequence encodes CASLPQTAAYEQYF.

The V call is TRBV19, the J call TRBJ2-1, with a possible D match to TRBD2 (7 bases). Trimming removed 5 bases from V and 10 bases from J, with 21 bases in between. CDR1 is LNHDA and CDR2 is SQIVND in the germline V gene (reference sequence). The CDR3 has 15 residues. CDR3 coding DNA: TGTGCCAGTAGTTGGAATGGCGGGGGCTCTTCGGAGCAGTTCTTC. It codes for CASSWNGGGSSEQFF.

This chain links TRBV14 with TRBJ1-1, with 8 bases identical to TRBD1. The V and J ends lost 6 bases and 5 bases, in that order; junction bases with no gene match: 5. The CDR3 totals 13 residues. CDR1 is SGHDN, CDR2 FVKESK, per germline. CDR3 sequence (DNA): TGTGCCAGCAGGCCAGGGGGCCGTACTGAAGCTTTCTTT. Translation gives CASRPGGRTEAFF.

This chain uses TRBV2 with TRBJ2-2, with 7 nucleotides matching TRBD2. The germline V gene encodes CDR1 SNHLY and CDR2 FYNNEI. There are 15 residues in the CDR3. J was trimmed by 5 bases and V by 6 bases; bases with no gene match: 9. CDR3 DNA sequence: TGTGCCAGCAGATCTAGCGGTTCGCGGACCGGGGAGCTGTTTTTT. This codes for CASRSSGSRTGELFF.